This is a list of T cell receptor beta chains from one sample in a study of blood T cells in healthy people across ages. One entry per CDR3 protein results from TCRdb running MiXCR on the 5' RACE reads. Of under 2,000,000 distinct CDR3 sequences listed, roughly 52% are singletons. What was sequenced was blood. All receptors come from a woman in her 40s in good health. The CDR3 runs from the conserved cysteine through the conserved F or W.

CASSLLGRRSYEQYF,TRBV12-3/TRBV12-4,-
CASRKIGQRGRADTQYF,TRBV4-1,TRBJ2-3
CASSQARRGRGEAFF,TRBV3-1,TRBJ1-1
CASSYATGGSNQPQHF,TRBV6-6,TRBJ1-5
CASRAGLAGGLSYNEQFF,TRBV27,TRBJ2-1
CATSDGGTQETQYF,TRBV24-1,TRBJ2-5
CASSNRATISYEQYF,TRBV7-2,TRBJ2-7
CATSRRDGESMQYF,TRBV15,TRBJ2-4
CASSYKGGFGYNEQFF,TRBV6-5,TRBJ2-1
CASSSAGKSSYEQYF,TRBV6-5,TRBJ2-7
CASSATGDKETQYF,TRBV28,TRBJ2-7
CASSYLGQSKNIQYF,TRBV6-5,TRBJ2-4
CSASVLSSTDTQYF,TRBV20-1,TRBJ2-3
CASSTPTSSGENEQFF,TRBV28,TRBJ2-1
CASSNAHSGGPLREQFF,TRBV12-3/TRBV12-4,TRBJ2-1
CASRPAGKQETQYF,TRBV6-2/TRBV6-3,TRBJ2-5
CSARLRTETYNYGYTF,TRBV20-1,TRBJ1-2
CASSEMGLHKDGYTF,TRBV28,TRBJ1-2
CASSAYLGQGNTEAFF,TRBV9,TRBJ1-1
CSARWEDTQYF,TRBV20-1,TRBJ2-3
CASSQGFIGNQPQHF,TRBV4-1,TRBJ1-5
CASSGADSYEQYF,TRBV5-1,TRBJ2-7
CASSLGRHEQFF,TRBV11-2,TRBJ2-1
CASSFSGTQETQYF,TRBV5-1,TRBJ2-5
CASSPQVRGAQETQYF,TRBV7-2,TRBJ2-5
CASSPTRTSGGRTSPDTQYF,TRBV6-1,TRBJ2-3
CASSAEDRVDGELFF,TRBV5-1,TRBJ2-2
CASSLSTGYEKLFF,TRBV28,TRBJ1-4
CASSLGQAYPYNEQFF,TRBV7-2,TRBJ2-1
CASSQVSGTRGDEQYF,TRBV4-1,TRBJ2-7
CASSSKLVFTDTQYF,TRBV11-2,TRBJ2-3
CASSPTGTGGVSPLHF,TRBV7-9,TRBJ1-6
CASSLYGGSDTEAFF,TRBV27,TRBJ1-1
CASSQDQGLGTDTQYF,TRBV14,TRBJ2-3
CASSSPGGGVDTQYF,TRBV12-3/TRBV12-4,TRBJ2-3
CSVEARGRLAKNIQYF,TRBV29-1,-
CASSPSRDRGRAYTF,TRBV6-5,TRBJ1-2
CASTGQGALIGSNVLTF,TRBV2,TRBJ2-6
CASSNGNSGANVLTF,TRBV7-6,TRBJ2-6
CASSQYPAQGRGGHGYTF,TRBV7-2,TRBJ1-2
CASSYGAGVAKNIQYF,TRBV6-6,TRBJ2-4
CASSYLAAQETQYF,TRBV6-6,TRBJ2-5